Here is one T cell receptor (beta chain) with its context. As yet, its antigen is unknown. V was pared by 11 bases and J by 4 bases, with 9 bases of the junction left unmatched. CDR3 length: 13 residues. The sample belongs to a study of cytomegalovirus exposure and HLA in healthy donors. Across the study: Among the approximately 420 donors who were genotyped, around 77% fell in the genetic ancestry cluster that is associated with self-reported Caucasian donors.

General observations from the study: On later analysis, the bulk of CMV-associated TCR beta chains appeared to be HLA-restricted.

In the PCR, 60 Vbeta and 13 Jbeta primers were used. Measured with immunoSEQ multiplex PCR; TCRdb has only the in-frame clones, and not every one. Among about 210,000 clones listed, 82% were seen once. Sequencing was done on a sample of PBMCs. The origin of this receptor is a man aged 40-49 years in good health and CMV-seropositive. V and J are TRBV23-1 and TRBJ2-7, with 9 positions matching TRBD2. TRBV23-1 is assigned to the ORF class and has an uncertain function. CDR3 amino acids: CARVLAGAYEQYF. As DNA, the CDR3 is TGCGCCCGAGTACTAGCGGGCGCTTACGAGCAGTACTTC.